This record covers a single TCR beta chain. Its antigen is as yet unknown. This record comes from a study of shared clonotypes between healthy human individuals. Study-level results: It was the non-shared clonotypes that had lower generation probabilities than clonotypes shared by all four donors.

Germline loops: CDR1 GTSNPN, CDR2 SVGIG (reference sequence). V was pared by 7 bases and J by 3 bases, with 5 bases of the junction left unmatched. CDR3 length equals 13 residues. Repertoires were generated with immunoSEQ multiplex PCR, while TCRdb's copy carries only in-frame clones and drops some. The table has around 2,100,000 clones, less than 95% seen once; the top ten hold around 1%. Naive CD8 cells, CD45RO-negative and positively selected for CCR7, excluded terminally differentiated effector memory CD45RA+ cells. The sample comprised naive CD8+ T cells sorted from blood. The clonotype comes from a man younger than 30 in good health. The rearrangement joins TRBV30 to TRBJ2-7; 11 nucleotides line up with TRBD1. In DNA, the CDR3 is TGTGCCTCGAGGGGACAGGGGGTCTACGAGCAGTACTTC. Translated: CASRGQGVYEQYF.